This T cell receptor (gamma chain) was recorded in a study of human gamma delta and Vdelta1 T cells listed by TCRdb under 2018. General notes on the study: The study examined Delta One T cells, which are Vd1+ gamma-delta T cells, as cytotoxic effectors against acute myeloid leukemia.

This clone was found a few times. Its antigen target is currently unknown. No qualities accompany the bases; no much larger clone lies one base away. Here V drops 6 bases and J drops 10 bases, and the junction holds 12 bases not matched to any gene. CDR1 and CDR2 (EGSNGY, YDSYNSKV) derive from the germline V gene. The CDR3 has 12 amino acids, counting the end cysteine and phenylalanine. The retained sequence is limited to the CDR3, 36 bases, with the frame set at the first base. Libraries were made using PCR. TCRdb shows the sequencer as Illumina MiSeq. TCRdb called clones anew from the public reads via CATT; matching DNA rows were later pooled. The sample table holds about 3,900 gamma-chain clones, of which around 15% were seen once. The ten most abundant clones make up around 7% of the sample. The paper as a whole reports these results and caveats: Delta One T cells were reported to be polyclonal and to show broad cytotoxic targeting of acute myeloid leukemia.

Material for sequencing was Vdelta1 gamma-delta T cells from blood grown in culture (DOT cells). The cell subset or site label, as the study defines it: Delta One T cells, in vitro expanded/differentiated Vd1+ gamma-delta T cells. The TCR was taken from a human donor in good health. The sequence joins TRGV2 to TRGJ1 or TRGJ2. The sequenced DNA: TGTGCCACCTGGAGCCCCCTAGGAAAGAAACTCTTT. This yields the protein CATWSPLGKKLF.